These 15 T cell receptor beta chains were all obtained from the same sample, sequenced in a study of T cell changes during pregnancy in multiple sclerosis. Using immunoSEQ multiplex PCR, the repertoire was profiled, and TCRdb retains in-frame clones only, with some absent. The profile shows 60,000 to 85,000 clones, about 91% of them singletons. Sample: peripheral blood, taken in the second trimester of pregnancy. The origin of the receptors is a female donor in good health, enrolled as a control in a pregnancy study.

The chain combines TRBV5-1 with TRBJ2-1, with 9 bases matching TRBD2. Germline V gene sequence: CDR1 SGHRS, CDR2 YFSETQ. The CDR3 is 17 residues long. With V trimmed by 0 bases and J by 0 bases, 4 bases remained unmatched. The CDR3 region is CASSLGLAAVSYNEQFF. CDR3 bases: TGCGCCAGCAGCTTGGGACTAGCGGCAGTCTCCTACAATGAGCAGTTCTTC.

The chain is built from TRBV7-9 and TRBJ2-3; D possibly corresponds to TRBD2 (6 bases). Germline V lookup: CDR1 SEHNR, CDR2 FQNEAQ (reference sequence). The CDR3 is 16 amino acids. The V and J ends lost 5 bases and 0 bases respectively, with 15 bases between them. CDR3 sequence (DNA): TGTGCCAGCAGCCCATCACGGGGGTCTAGCACAGATACGCAGTATTTT. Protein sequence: CASSPSRGSSTDTQYF. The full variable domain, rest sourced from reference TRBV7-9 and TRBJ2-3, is DTGVSQNPRHKITKRGQNVTFRCDPISEHNRLYWYRQTLGQGPEFLTYFQNEAQLEKSRLLSDRFSAERPKGSFSTLEIQRTEQGDSAMYLCASSPSRGSSTDTQYFGPGTRLTVL.

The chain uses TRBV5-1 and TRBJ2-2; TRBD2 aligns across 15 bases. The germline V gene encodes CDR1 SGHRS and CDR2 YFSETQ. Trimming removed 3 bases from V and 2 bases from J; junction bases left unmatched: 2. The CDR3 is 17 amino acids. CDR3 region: CASSWTSGRVNTGELFF. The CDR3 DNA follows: TGCGCCAGCAGCTGGACTAGCGGGAGGGTAAACACCGGGGAGCTGTTTTTT.

CDR3 sequence: CASSSTGDWVNTEAFF. The CDR3 bases are TGTGCCAGCAGCTCCACAGGGGATTGGGTTAACACTGAAGCTTTCTTT. This chain links TRBV5-4 with TRBJ1-1, with 7 bases identical to TRBD1. Trimming at V came to 3 bases and at J to 2 bases, leaving 10 bases not matched to a gene. Germline assignment: CDR1 SGHNT and CDR2 YYREEE (reference sequence). The length of the CDR3 is 16 residues.

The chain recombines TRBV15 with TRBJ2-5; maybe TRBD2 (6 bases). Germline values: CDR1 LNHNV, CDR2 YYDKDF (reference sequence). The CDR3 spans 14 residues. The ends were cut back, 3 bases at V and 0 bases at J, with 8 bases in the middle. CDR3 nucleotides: TGTGCCACCAGCAGGGGGGGACACCAAGAGACCCAGTACTTC. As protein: CATSRGGHQETQYF.

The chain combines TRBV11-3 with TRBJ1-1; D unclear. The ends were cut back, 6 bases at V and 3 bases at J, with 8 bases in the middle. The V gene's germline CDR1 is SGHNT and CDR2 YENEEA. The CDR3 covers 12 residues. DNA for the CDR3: TGTGCCAGCAGTAAAATATACACTGAAGCTTTCTTT. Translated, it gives CASSKIYTEAFF.

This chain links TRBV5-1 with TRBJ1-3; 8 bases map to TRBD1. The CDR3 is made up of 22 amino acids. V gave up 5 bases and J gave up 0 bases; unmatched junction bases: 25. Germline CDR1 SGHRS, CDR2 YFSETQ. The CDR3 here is CASRRMLGQEDLTLSSGNTIYF. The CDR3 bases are TGCGCCAGCAGGAGAATGCTGGGACAGGAGGACCTTACACTTAGCTCTGGAAACACCATATATTTT.

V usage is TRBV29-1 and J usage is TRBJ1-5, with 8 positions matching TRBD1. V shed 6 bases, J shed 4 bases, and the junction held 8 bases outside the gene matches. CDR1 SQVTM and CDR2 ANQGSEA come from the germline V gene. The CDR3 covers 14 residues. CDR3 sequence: CSVETGEGNQPQHF. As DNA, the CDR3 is TGCAGCGTGGAGACAGGGGAGGGAAATCAGCCCCAGCATTTT.

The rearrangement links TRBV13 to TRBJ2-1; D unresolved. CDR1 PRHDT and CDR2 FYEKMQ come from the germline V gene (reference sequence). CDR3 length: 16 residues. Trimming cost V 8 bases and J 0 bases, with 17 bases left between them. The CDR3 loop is CASRLLTGHSYNEQFF. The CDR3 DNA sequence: TGTGCCAGCCGGCTACTTACTGGGCACTCCTACAATGAGCAGTTCTTC.

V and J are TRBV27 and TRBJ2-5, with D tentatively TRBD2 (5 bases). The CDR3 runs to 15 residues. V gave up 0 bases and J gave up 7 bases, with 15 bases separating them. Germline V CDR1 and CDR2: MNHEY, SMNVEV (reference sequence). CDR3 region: CASSLSRTSGGTQYF. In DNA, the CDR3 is TGTGCCAGCAGTTTATCCCGGACTTCTGGTGGGACCCAGTACTTC.

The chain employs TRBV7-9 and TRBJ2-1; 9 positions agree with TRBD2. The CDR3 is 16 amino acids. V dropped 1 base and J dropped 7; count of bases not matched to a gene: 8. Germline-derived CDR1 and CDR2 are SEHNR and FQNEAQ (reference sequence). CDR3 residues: CASSLGLTAGGNEQFF. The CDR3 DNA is TGTGCCAGCAGCTTAGGATTGACGGCGGGGGGGAATGAGCAGTTCTTC.

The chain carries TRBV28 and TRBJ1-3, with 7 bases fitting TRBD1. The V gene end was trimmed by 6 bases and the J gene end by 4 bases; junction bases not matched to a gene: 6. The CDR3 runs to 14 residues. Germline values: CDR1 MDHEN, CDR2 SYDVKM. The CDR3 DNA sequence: TGTGCCAGCAGACATACGGGACAGGGAAACACCATATATTTT. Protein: CASRHTGQGNTIYF.

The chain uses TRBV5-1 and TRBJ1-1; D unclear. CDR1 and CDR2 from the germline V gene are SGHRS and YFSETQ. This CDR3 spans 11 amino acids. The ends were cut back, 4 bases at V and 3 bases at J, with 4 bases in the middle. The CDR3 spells CASSIDTEAFF. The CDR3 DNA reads TGCGCCAGCAGCATAGACACTGAAGCTTTCTTT.

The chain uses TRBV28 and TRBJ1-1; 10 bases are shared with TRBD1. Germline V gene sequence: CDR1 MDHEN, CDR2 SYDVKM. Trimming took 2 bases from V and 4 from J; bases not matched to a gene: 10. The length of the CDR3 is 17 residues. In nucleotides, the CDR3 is TGTGCCAGCAGTTTAGGTGACAGGGGGCGGTCTGTCACTGAAGCTTTCTTT. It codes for CASSLGDRGRSVTEAFF.

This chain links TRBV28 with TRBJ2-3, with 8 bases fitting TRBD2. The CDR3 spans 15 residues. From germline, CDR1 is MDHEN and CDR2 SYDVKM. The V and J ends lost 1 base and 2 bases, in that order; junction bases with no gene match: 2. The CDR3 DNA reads TGTGCCAGCAGTTTATCTAGCGGGTACACAGATACGCAGTATTTT. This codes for CASSLSSGYTDTQYF.